This T cell receptor (beta chain) was documented in a study of read filtering for tumor transcriptome and immune sequencing. Overall study: Among patients, roughly 17 were male and 14 female, aged roughly 45 to 90 (mean around 66). R-ISS stage counts were roughly 8 for I, about 17 for II, 6 or 7 for III. TCR-mapped reads were about 4.05 to 10.27 million with IR-seq versus roughly 80 to 1273 with RNA-seq.

This clonotype was counted at least ten times. Antigen specificity is unknown. This library used around 0.4 ug RNA and molecular barcoded adaptors spanning alpha/delta and beta/gamma chains. One entry per CDR3 protein, called by TCRdb with MiXCR from the reads. The sample has 60,000 to 75,000 distinct CDR3 sequences, approximately 19% seen once; the top ten hold about 11%. Germline loops: CDR1 SGHDT, CDR2 YYEEEE. The junction had 5 bases not matched to a gene; V was cut back by 4 bases and J by 2 bases. The CDR3 consists of 16 residues. General observations from the study: RNA-seq captured clonotypes less deeply and reliably than IR-seq.

The clonotype originates from a donor over 35 with multiple myeloma. Specimen: a population of CD138-negative cells sorted from bone marrow. The rearrangement joins TRBV5-6 to TRBJ2-6; TRBD1 aligns across 8 bases. The CDR3 coding sequence is TGTGCCAGCAGCGGGACAGGTCCTCCTGGGGCCAACGTCCTGACTTTC. This codes for CASSGTGPPGANVLTF.